In this sample, the clone carrying this T cell receptor (beta chain) turned up a few times. Antigen: not known. The data are from a study of CD8 T cells in ankylosing spondylitis. Study-level findings and limits: Significant enrichment of disease-linked clones was reportedly seen in matched ankylosing spondylitis synovial fluid. A motif in TCR beta, a set of roughly eight highly homologous variants, appeared characteristic of ankylosing spondylitis blood.

TCRdb recomputed calls from the 5' RACE reads with MiXCR, one row per CDR3 protein. The table lists 250,000 to 350,000 distinct CDR3 sequences, roughly 8% of them singletons. The CDR3 loop spans 15 amino acids. J lost 5 bases, V lost 2 bases, and 3 bases had no gene match. CDR1 SGDLS and CDR2 YYNGEE come from the germline V gene. The sequence derives from a male donor with ankylosing spondylitis. The sample was blood, either unsorted or a sorted T cell fraction (not recorded which). The chain is built from TRBV9 and TRBJ2-1, with 11 bases aligning to TRBD2. CDR3 nucleotides: TGTGCCAGCAGCGTCGGGGGACTAGCGGACAATGAGCAGTTCTTC. This codes for CASSVGGLADNEQFF.